The present TCR beta chain was sequenced within a study of blood T cell repertoires in COVID-19. The wider study: Sites across the United States, Italy and Spain contributed samples from acute and convalescent COVID-19. T cells, B-cell-depleted T cells, or PBMCs provided the cDNA or gDNA that served as material.

Per the authors' pipeline: The authors estimated nucleated cell counts from reference gene primer amplification. The table came from immunoSEQ multiplex PCR; TCRdb's copy has only in-frame clones and leaves some out. D and trimming come from the DNA, and the V and J calls and clone size come from that table. The sample lists 70,000 to 75,000 clones; about 82% were seen once. The sample consisted of peripheral blood. The sequence came from a woman aged 60 to 75 with acute or convalescent COVID-19.

This CDR3 reads CASSLSTQSYNEQFF. The CDR3 region has the DNA TGCGCCAGCAGCTTATCGACACAATCCTACAATGAGCAGTTCTTC. The chain links TRBV5-1 to TRBJ2-1; D is unresolved. The V gene lost 2 bases and the J gene lost 1 base, with 10 bases spanning the gap. The CDR3 has 15 amino acids. Germline V gives CDR1 SGHRS, CDR2 YFSETQ. Full variable domain (outside the CDR3, taken from reference TRBV5-1 and TRBJ2-1): KAGVTQTPRYLIKTRGQQVTLSCSPISGHRSVSWYQQTPGQGLQFLFEYFSETQRNKGNFPGRFSGRQFSNSRSEMNVSTLELGDSALYLCASSLSTQSYNEQFFGPGTRLTVL.